Below, one T cell receptor (beta chain) is given with its context. Its antigen is currently unknown. Researchers ran the assay at a deep level. Generated by immunoSEQ multiplex PCR, the TCRdb table keeps only in-frame clones and is missing some. The table has over 2,000,000 clones, roughly 93% seen once. The data derive from a study of shared clonotypes between healthy human individuals. Study outcomes and limitations: Among several donors, approximately 5% of naive CD4 clonotypes were found in common.

Naive CD8 populations comprised CD45RO-negative cells positively selected for CCR7, excluding terminally differentiated effector memory CD45RA+ cells. Every donor was a Caucasian adult from Nashville, Tennessee. The germline V gene has CDR1 SGDLS and CDR2 YYNGEE. The germline V and J ends were trimmed by 3 bases and 2 bases, with 12 bases remaining between them. The CDR3 runs 14 residues. The rearrangement joins TRBV9 to TRBJ2-7; D is unresolved. This receptor was obtained from a man aged 18 to 35 in good health. Some clones in this sample may be carry-over from other donors' samples. The sample comprised naive CD8+ T cells from PBMCs. Here the CDR3 reads CASSGPHGPYEQYF. The CDR3 DNA is TGTGCCAGCAGCGGCCCTCATGGACCCTACGAGCAGTACTTC.